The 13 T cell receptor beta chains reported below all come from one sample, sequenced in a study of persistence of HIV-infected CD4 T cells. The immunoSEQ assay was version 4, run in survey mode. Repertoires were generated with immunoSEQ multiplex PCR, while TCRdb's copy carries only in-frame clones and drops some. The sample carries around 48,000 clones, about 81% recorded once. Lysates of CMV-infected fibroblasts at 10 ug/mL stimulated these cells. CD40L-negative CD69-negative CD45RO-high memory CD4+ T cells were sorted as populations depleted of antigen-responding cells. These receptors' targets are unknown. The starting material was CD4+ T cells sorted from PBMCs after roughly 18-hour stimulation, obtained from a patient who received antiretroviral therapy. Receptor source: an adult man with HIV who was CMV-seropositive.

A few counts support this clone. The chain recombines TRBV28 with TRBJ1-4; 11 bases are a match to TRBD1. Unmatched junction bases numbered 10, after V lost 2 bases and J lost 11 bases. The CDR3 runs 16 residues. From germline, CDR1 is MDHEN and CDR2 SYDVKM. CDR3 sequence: CASSLDPGTGGRKLFF. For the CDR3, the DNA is TGTGCCAGCAGTTTAGACCCCGGGACAGGGGGGAGGAAACTGTTTTTT.

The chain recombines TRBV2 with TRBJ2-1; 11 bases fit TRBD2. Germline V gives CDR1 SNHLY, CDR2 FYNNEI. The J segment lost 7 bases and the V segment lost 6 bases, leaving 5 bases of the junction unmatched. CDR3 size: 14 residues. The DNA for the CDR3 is TGTGCCAGCAGCGGGACTAGCGGTCGGAATGAGCAGTTCTTC. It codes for CASSGTSGRNEQFF. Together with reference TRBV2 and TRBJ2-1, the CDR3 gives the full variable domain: EPEVTQTPSHQVTQMGQEVILRCVPISNHLYFYWYRQILGQKVEFLVSFYNNEISEKSEIFDDQFSVERPDGSNFTLKIRSTKLEDSAMYFCASSGTSGRNEQFFGPGTRLTVL.

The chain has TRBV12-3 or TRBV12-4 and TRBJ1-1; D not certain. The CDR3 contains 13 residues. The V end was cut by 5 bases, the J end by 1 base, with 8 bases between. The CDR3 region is CASSPRRNTEAFF. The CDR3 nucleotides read TGTGCCAGCAGTCCCAGGCGGAACACTGAAGCTTTCTTT.

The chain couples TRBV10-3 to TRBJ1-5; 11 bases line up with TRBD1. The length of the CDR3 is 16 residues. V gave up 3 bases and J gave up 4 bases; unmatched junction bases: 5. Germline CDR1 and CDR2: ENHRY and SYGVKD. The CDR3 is CAISDGGTGGNQPQHF. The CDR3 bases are TGTGCCATCAGTGATGGAGGGACAGGGGGAAATCAGCCCCAGCATTTT.

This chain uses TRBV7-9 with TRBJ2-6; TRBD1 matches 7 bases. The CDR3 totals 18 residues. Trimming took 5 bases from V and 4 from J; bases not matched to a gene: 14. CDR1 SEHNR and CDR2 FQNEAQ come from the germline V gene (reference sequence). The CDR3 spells CASSRQGALLGGANVLTF. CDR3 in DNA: TGTGCCAGCAGCCGACAGGGTGCCCTCCTCGGCGGGGCCAACGTCCTGACTTTC.

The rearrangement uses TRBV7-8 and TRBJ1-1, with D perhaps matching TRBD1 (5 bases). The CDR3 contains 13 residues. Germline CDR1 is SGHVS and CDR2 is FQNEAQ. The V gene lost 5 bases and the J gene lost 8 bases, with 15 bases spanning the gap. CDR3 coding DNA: TGTGCCAGCAGCGAGACCCGGGGGGGGGAAGCTTTCTTT. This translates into CASSETRGGEAFF.

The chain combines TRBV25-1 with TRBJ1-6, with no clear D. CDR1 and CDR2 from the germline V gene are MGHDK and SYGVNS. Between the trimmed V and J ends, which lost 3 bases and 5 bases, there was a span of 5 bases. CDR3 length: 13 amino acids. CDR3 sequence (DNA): TGTGCCAGCAGTGATTTCGATAATTCACCCCTCCACTTT. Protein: CASSDFDNSPLHF.

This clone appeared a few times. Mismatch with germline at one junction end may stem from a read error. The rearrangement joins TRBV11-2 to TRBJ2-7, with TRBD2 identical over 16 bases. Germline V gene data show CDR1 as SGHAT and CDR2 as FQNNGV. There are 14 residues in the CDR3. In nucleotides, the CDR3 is TGTGCCAGCAGCGTCGGGACTAGCGGGAGGGGTCGGGACTTC. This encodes CASSVGTSGRGRDF.

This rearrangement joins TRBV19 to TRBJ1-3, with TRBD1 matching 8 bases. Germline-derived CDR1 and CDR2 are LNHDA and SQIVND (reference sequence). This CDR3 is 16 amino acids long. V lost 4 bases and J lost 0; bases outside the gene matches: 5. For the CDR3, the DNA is TGTGCCAGTAGTAAGAGGACAGGGCCCTCTGGAAACACCATATATTTT. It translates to CASSKRTGPSGNTIYF.

CDR3 bases: TGTGCCAGCAGAGCCGGGACAGGGTTTACAGATACGCAGTATTTT. Translated, it gives CASRAGTGFTDTQYF. The chain employs TRBV6-6 and TRBJ2-3; 9 bases map to TRBD1. V was clipped by 6 bases and J by 3 bases; unmatched bases: 7. CDR1 is MNHNY and CDR2 is SVGAGI in the germline V gene (reference sequence). The CDR3 consists of 15 residues.

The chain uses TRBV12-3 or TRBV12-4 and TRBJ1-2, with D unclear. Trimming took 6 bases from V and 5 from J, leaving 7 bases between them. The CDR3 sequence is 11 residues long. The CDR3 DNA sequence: TGTGCCAGCAGGTCTCTATATGGCTACACCTTC. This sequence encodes CASRSLYGYTF.

The CDR3, as DNA: TGTGCCAGCAGCCAAGCCAGGGGGGGAAACACTGAAGCTTTCTTT. Translated, it gives CASSQARGGNTEAFF. V gene TRBV14 combines with J gene TRBJ1-1; 7 bases line up with TRBD1. The CDR3 runs to 15 residues. The germline V gene has CDR1 SGHDN and CDR2 FVKESK. The V segment lost 1 base and the J segment 2 bases; nucleotides outside the gene matches: 4.

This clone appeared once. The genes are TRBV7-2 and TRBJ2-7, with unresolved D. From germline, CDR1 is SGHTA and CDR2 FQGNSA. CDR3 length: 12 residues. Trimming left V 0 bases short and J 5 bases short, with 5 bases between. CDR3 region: CASSLARDEQYF. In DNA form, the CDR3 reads TGTGCCAGCAGCTTAGCTAGGGACGAGCAGTACTTC.